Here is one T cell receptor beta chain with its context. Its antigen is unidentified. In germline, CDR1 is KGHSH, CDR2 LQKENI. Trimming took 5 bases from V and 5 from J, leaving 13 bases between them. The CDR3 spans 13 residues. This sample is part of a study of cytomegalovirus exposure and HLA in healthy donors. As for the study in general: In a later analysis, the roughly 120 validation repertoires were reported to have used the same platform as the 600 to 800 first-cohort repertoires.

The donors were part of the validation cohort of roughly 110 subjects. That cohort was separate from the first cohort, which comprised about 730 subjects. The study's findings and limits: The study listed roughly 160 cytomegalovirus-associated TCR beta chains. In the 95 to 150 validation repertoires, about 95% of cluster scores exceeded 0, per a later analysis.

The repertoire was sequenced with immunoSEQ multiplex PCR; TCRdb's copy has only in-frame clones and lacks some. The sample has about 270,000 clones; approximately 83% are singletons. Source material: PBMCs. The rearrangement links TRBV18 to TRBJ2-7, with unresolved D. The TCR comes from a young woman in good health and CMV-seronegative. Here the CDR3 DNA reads TGTGCCAGCTCAGACTCTAAGTCTAACGAGCAGTACTTC. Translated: CASSDSKSNEQYF.